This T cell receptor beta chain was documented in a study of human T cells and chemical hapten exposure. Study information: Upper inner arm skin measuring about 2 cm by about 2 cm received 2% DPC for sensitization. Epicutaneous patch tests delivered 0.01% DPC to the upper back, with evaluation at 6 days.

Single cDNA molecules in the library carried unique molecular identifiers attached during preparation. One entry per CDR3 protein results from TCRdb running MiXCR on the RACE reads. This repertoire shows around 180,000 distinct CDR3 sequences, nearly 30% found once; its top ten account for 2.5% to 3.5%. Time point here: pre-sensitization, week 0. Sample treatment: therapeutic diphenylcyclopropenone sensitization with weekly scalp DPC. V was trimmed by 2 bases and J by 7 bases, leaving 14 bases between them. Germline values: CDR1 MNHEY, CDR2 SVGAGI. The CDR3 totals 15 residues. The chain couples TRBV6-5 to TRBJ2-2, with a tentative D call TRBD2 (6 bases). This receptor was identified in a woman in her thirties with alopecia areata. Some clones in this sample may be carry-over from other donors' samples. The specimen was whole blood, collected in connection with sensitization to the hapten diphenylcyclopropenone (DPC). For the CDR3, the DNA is TGTGCCAGCAGTTACCTAGGCGGGACCTACGGGGAGCTGTTTTTT. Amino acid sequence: CASSYLGGTYGELFF.